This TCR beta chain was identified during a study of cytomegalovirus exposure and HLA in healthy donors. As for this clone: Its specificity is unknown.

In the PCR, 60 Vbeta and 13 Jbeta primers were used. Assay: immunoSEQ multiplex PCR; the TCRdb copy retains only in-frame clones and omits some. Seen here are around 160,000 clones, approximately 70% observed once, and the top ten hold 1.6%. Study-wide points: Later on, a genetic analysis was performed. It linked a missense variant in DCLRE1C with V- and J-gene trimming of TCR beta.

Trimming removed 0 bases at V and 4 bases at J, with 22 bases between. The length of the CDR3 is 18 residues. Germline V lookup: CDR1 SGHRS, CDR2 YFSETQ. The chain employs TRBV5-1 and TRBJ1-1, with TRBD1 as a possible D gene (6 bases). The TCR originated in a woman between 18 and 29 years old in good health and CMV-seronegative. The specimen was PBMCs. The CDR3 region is CASSLEKQGRALSTEAFF. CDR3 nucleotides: TGCGCCAGCAGCTTGGAAAAACAGGGCAGGGCCCTCAGCACTGAAGCTTTCTTT.